This T cell receptor (beta chain) is drawn from a study of beta chain features in type 1 diabetes. Expressed TCRB transcripts were sequenced because the entire RNA isolate underwent reverse transcription. An average of around 3.9 million reads was obtained for naive, central memory and regulatory T cell samples. The table came from immunoSEQ multiplex PCR; TCRdb's copy has only in-frame clones and leaves some out. The repertoire includes about 620,000 clones, 15% to 18% of them detected once, and approximately 0.093% sits in the top ten. V lost 3 bases and J 3 bases, leaving 8 bases between the germline ends. Germline CDR1 reads KGHSH; CDR2 reads LQKENI. The CDR3 length is 13 residues. The authors took one heparinised blood draw, averaging about 120 mL, from each donor. Based on CD45RO/CCR7/CD25/CD127/CD95/CD27, CD4+ regulatory, stem cell-like memory, naive and central memory cells were sorted. Overall study results and limits: Shorter TCRB CDR3s, moderately but significantly so, were found in Type 1 diabetes patients in all four CD4+ subsets.

In this sample, this clone turned up a few times. The antigen remains unidentified. The chain carries TRBV18 and TRBJ1-1, with D hard to call. What was sequenced was naive CD4+ T cells from blood. The source is a man between 18 and 35 years old in good health. CDR3 DNA sequence: TGTGCCAGCTCACCTTTTAGGCACACTGAAGCTTTCTTT. Its protein product is CASSPFRHTEAFF.